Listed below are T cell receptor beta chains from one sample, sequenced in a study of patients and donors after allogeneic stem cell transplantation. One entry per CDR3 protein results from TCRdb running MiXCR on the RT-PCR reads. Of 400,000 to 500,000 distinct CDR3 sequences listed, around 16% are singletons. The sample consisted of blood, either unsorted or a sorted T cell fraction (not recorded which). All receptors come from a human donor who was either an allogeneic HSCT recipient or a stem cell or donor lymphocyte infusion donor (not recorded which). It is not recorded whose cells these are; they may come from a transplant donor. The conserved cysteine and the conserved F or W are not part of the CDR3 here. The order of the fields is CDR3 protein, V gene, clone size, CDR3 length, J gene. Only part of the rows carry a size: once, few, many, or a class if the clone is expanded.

CDR3aa: ASSFGTGYEQY
v_gene: TRBV12-3/TRBV12-4
abundance: many
len: 11
j_gene: TRBJ2-7

CDR3aa: SVIQGALANTEAF
v_gene: TRBV29-1
abundance: few
len: 13
j_gene: TRBJ1-1

CDR3aa: ASSRRSSYNEQF
v_gene: TRBV18
abundance: -
len: 12
j_gene: TRBJ2-1

CDR3aa: ASSPGGDYYGYT
v_gene: TRBV18
abundance: -
len: 12
j_gene: TRBJ1-2

CDR3aa: ASSVWDRRDEQY
v_gene: TRBV13
abundance: -
len: 12
j_gene: TRBJ2-7

CDR3aa: ASSRRGTFDQPQH
v_gene: TRBV7-2
abundance: few
len: 13
j_gene: TRBJ1-5

CDR3aa: ASIEPPGRNTGELF
v_gene: TRBV2
abundance: -
len: 14
j_gene: TRBJ2-2

CDR3aa: ASSQEYGTYNGQF
v_gene: TRBV4-3
abundance: -
len: 13
j_gene: TRBJ2-1

CDR3aa: ASSEWDDRETQY
v_gene: TRBV2
abundance: -
len: 12
j_gene: TRBJ2-5

CDR3aa: SAKDRGPLYEQY
v_gene: TRBV29-1
abundance: -
len: 12
j_gene: TRBJ2-7

CDR3aa: ASSQGFTDTQY
v_gene: TRBV14
abundance: -
len: 11
j_gene: TRBJ2-3

CDR3aa: ASSQGAVRKNTEAF
v_gene: TRBV18
abundance: -
len: 14
j_gene: TRBJ1-1

CDR3aa: SAKTEDTQY
v_gene: TRBV20-1
abundance: -
len: 9
j_gene: TRBJ2-3

CDR3aa: ASSYSGTRTLGGTGELF
v_gene: TRBV6-5
abundance: few
len: 17
j_gene: TRBJ2-2

CDR3aa: ASSRTTSGFHTDTQY
v_gene: TRBV4-1
abundance: many
len: 15
j_gene: TRBJ2-3

CDR3aa: ASSWGLAGRQYNEQF
v_gene: TRBV5-1
abundance: many
len: 15
j_gene: TRBJ2-1

CDR3aa: ASSVGTSSYNEQF
v_gene: TRBV9
abundance: many
len: 13
j_gene: TRBJ2-1

CDR3aa: ASSLVEASGSYEQY
v_gene: TRBV5-1
abundance: few
len: 14
j_gene: TRBJ2-7

CDR3aa: ASSAAQGAQPQH
v_gene: TRBV2
abundance: -
len: 12
j_gene: TRBJ1-5

CDR3aa: ASSYRREGTEAF
v_gene: TRBV6-5
abundance: few
len: 12
j_gene: TRBJ1-1

CDR3aa: SVESRRTEAF
v_gene: TRBV29-1
abundance: -
len: 10
j_gene: TRBJ1-1

CDR3aa: ASSYTTDSGNTIY
v_gene: TRBV5-1
abundance: few
len: 13
j_gene: TRBJ1-3

CDR3aa: ASSLQTSRASSPLH
v_gene: TRBV27
abundance: -
len: 14
j_gene: TRBJ1-6

CDR3aa: ASSLLRGNTEAF
v_gene: TRBV27
abundance: -
len: 12
j_gene: TRBJ1-1

CDR3aa: ASSLKVADLYGYT
v_gene: TRBV4-1
abundance: many
len: 13
j_gene: TRBJ1-2

CDR3aa: ASSQFRLETQY
v_gene: TRBV4-1
abundance: many
len: 11
j_gene: TRBJ2-5

CDR3aa: ASKVGSSTGELF
v_gene: TRBV12-3/TRBV12-4
abundance: few
len: 12
j_gene: TRBJ2-2

CDR3aa: AWSVPFPGQGTVAKNIQY
v_gene: TRBV30
abundance: few
len: 18
j_gene: TRBJ2-4

CDR3aa: SASLQATNEKLF
v_gene: TRBV20-1
abundance: few
len: 12
j_gene: TRBJ1-4

CDR3aa: ATSRDGQGSDTQY
v_gene: TRBV15
abundance: many
len: 13
j_gene: TRBJ2-3

CDR3aa: ASTADSYNEQF
v_gene: TRBV28
abundance: many
len: 11
j_gene: TRBJ2-1

CDR3aa: ATSDPDGLSGANVLT
v_gene: TRBV24-1
abundance: -
len: 15
j_gene: TRBJ2-6

CDR3aa: SGREGKRVEQF
v_gene: TRBV20-1
abundance: -
len: 11
j_gene: TRBJ2-1

CDR3aa: ASSFGLQETQY
v_gene: TRBV12-3/TRBV12-4
abundance: many
len: 11
j_gene: TRBJ2-5

CDR3aa: ASSFAGPTNEQF
v_gene: TRBV12-3/TRBV12-4
abundance: many
len: 12
j_gene: TRBJ2-1

CDR3aa: ASSFISPGQETQY
v_gene: TRBV5-5
abundance: -
len: 13
j_gene: TRBJ2-5

CDR3aa: ASSLAIGTGYNEQF
v_gene: TRBV5-1
abundance: -
len: 14
j_gene: TRBJ2-1